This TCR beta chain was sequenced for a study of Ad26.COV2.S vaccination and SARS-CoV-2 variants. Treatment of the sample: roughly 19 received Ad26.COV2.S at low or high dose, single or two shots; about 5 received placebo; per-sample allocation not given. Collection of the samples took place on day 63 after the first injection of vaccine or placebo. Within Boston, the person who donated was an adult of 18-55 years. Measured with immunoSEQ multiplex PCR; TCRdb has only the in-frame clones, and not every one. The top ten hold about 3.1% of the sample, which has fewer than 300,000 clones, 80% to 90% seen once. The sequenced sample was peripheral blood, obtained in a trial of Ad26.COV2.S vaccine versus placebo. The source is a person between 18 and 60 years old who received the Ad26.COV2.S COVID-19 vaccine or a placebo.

CDR3 nucleotide sequence: TGTGCCAGCAGTTACCGGGACCTGGGTTCCTACGAGCAGTACTTC. This encodes CASSYRDLGSYEQYF. The chain links TRBV5-6 to TRBJ2-7; TRBD1 or TRBD2 may be the D gene (5 bases each). With 5 bases removed from V and 1 base from J, the gap between germline ends came to 16 bases. The V gene's germline CDR1 is SGHDT and CDR2 YYEEEE. The CDR3 has 15 amino acids.